This TCR beta chain was recorded in a study of blood T cell repertoires in COVID-19. Study details: Donors in the United States, Italy and Spain gave samples during acute or convalescent COVID-19. In each case, the material was cDNA or gDNA derived from T cells, B-cell-depleted T cells, or PBMCs.

After removal of 4 bases from V and 7 bases from J, the junction contained 5 bases not matched to a gene. The V gene's germline CDR1 is SGHRS and CDR2 YFSETQ. There are 15 residues in the CDR3. Sequenced by immunoSEQ multiplex PCR; TCRdb stores in-frame clones only, minus some. The sample includes around 370,000 clones, under 95% of them seen just once. The origin of this receptor is a woman between 18 and 29 years old who had recovered from COVID-19. Source material: peripheral blood. The chain employs TRBV5-1 and TRBJ2-1; 13 nucleotides align to TRBD2. This CDR3 is CASSDGTSGVNEQFF. Written as DNA, the CDR3 is TGCGCCAGCAGCGACGGGACTAGCGGGGTAAATGAGCAGTTCTTC.